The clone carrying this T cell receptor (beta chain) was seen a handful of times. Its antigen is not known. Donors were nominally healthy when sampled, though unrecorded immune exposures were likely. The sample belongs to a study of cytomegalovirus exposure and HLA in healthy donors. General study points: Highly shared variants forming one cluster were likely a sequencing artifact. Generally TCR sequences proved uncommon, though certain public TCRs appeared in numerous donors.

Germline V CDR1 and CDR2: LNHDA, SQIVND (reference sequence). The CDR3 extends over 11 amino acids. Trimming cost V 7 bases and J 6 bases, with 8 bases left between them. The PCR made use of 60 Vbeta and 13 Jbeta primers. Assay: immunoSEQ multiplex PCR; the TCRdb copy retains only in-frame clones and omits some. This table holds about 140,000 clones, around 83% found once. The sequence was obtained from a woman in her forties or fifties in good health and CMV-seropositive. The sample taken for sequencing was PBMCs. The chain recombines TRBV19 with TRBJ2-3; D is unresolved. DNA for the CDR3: TGTGCCAGTAAGTTTGCGGATACGCAGTATTTT. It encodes CASKFADTQYF.